The clone carrying this T cell receptor (beta chain) was observed a handful of times. No antigen is known for it. The CDR3 is 14 amino acids. The junction had 6 bases not matched to a gene; V was cut back by 7 bases and J by 2 bases. CDR1 is LNHDA and CDR2 is SQIVND in the germline V gene (reference sequence). These data belong to a study of shared clonotypes between healthy human individuals. Study-wide results and caveats: All-four-donor shared clonotypes had higher generation probabilities than non-shared clonotypes did. Sampling used blood alone; tissue repertoires probably differ.

None of the donors, who were healthy HIV-negative adults, had recently had acute infections or vaccinations. Template for every sorted-subset replicate PCR totaled about 0.2 ug DNA, about 30,000 T cell genomes. The data were produced by immunoSEQ multiplex PCR, yet TCRdb's version contains in-frame clones alone and is incomplete. The sample holds 850,000 to 1,100,000 clones, 77% seen once. Sequencing input: memory CD4+ T cells from PBMCs. The sample's subset: CD45RA-negative fraction. The receptor's source is a man between 18 and 29 years old in good health. Some clones in this sample may be carry-over from other donors' samples. The V call is TRBV19, the J call TRBJ2-7; TRBD2 agrees at 9 bases. CDR3 loop: CASTPVAGAYEQYF. In nucleotides, the CDR3 is TGTGCCAGTACCCCCGTAGCGGGGGCCTACGAGCAGTACTTC.